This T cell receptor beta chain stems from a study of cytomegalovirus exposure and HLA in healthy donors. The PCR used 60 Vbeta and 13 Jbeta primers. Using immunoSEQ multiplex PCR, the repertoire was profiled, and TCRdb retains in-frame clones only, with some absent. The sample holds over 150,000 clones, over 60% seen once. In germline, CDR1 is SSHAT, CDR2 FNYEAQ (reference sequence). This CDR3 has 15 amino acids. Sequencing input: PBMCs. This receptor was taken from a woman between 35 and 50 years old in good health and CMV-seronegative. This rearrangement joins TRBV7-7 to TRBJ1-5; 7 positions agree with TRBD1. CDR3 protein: CASEDGDSMNQPQHF. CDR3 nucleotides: TGTGCTAGCGAAGACGGGGACAGTATGAATCAGCCCCAGCATTTT.